This entry lists 27 T cell receptor beta chains sequenced from one sample in a study of CD8+ T cells in alopecia areata. Extracted RNA was reverse transcribed, and the resulting cDNA served as sequencing template. The repertoire was sequenced with immunoSEQ multiplex PCR; TCRdb's copy has only in-frame clones and lacks some. The table includes some 150,000 clones, about 51% detected once. Sequences were derived from CD8+ T cells sorted from blood, sampled at week 0. These receptors all come from a human donor with alopecia areata.

This clone was detected only a few times. V is TRBV5-1 and J is TRBJ2-1; tentative D call: TRBD2 (6 bases). The CDR3 runs 14 residues. With 2 bases removed from V and 5 bases from J, the gap between germline ends came to 11 bases. The V gene's germline CDR1 is SGHRS and CDR2 YFSETQ. CDR3 bases: TGCGCCAGCAGCTTTAGCCCGGGAGACAATGAGCAGTTCTTC. Translated, it gives CASSFSPGDNEQFF.

The chain carries TRBV4-3 and TRBJ1-3; D may be TRBD1 (6 bases). The CDR3 is made up of 20 amino acids. Germline CDR1 LGHNA, CDR2 YSLEER. V was cut by 0 bases and J by 5 bases, with 26 bases left in between. The CDR3 spells CASSQDPLSRDNRRRNTIYF. CDR3 coding DNA: TGCGCCAGCAGCCAAGATCCCCTCTCCCGGGACAACCGAAGGAGAAACACCATATATTTT.

The chain couples TRBV30 to TRBJ1-4; D not resolved. This CDR3 region has 12 residues. The V and J ends lost 5 bases and 10 bases respectively, with 14 bases between them. Germline V gives CDR1 GTSNPN, CDR2 SVGIG (reference sequence). The CDR3 DNA sequence: TGTGCCTGGGGGTCGGTGGCGGGAAAACTGTTTTTT. Its protein is CAWGSVAGKLFF. Full variable domain (rest looked up from reference TRBV30 and TRBJ1-4): SQTIHQWPATLVQPVGSPLSLECTVEGTSNPNLYWYRQAAGRGLQLLFYSVGIGQISSEVPQNLSASRPQDRQFILSSKKLLLSDSGFYLCAWGSVAGKLFFGSGTQLSVL.

The V call is TRBV11-2, the J call TRBJ2-1, with a tentative D call TRBD2 (6 bases). The CDR3 consists of 14 residues. In germline, CDR1 is SGHAT, CDR2 FQNNGV. V gave up 5 bases and J gave up 3 bases, with 11 bases separating them. The CDR3 DNA follows: TGTGCCAGCAGCCTACTAGCTCTCTACAATGAGCAGTTCTTC. Protein sequence: CASSLLALYNEQFF. The whole variable domain, filled in from reference TRBV11-2 and TRBJ2-1, reads EAGVAQSPRYKIIEKRQSVAFWCNPISGHATLYWYQQILGQGPKLLIQFQNNGVVDDSQLPKDRFSAERLKGVDSTLKIQPAKLEDSAVYLCASSLLALYNEQFFGPGTRLTVL.

The V and J genes are TRBV10-1 and TRBJ2-1; D gene ambiguous. Germline V gene data show CDR1 as WNHNN and CDR2 as SYGVQD (reference sequence). Trimming pared 1 base from V and 7 bases from J, leaving 8 bases between. This CDR3 is 13 amino acids long. CDR3 in amino acids: CASSEFVGNEQFF. The CDR3 region has the DNA TGCGCCAGCAGTGAGTTTGTTGGGAATGAGCAGTTCTTC.

The rearrangement joins TRBV25-1 to TRBJ1-6, with a weak D call TRBD1 (6 bases). Germline-derived CDR1 and CDR2 are MGHDK and SYGVNS. This CDR3 region has 16 residues. Trimming stripped 3 bases from V and 1 base from J, with 10 bases between. CDR3 amino acids: CASSDSTGSYNSPLHF. The CDR3 DNA reads as TGTGCCAGCAGTGACTCTACAGGGTCCTATAATTCACCCCTCCACTTT.

This chain links TRBV4-3 with TRBJ1-1; D may be TRBD1 (5 bases). CDR1 is LGHNA and CDR2 is YSLEER in the germline V gene. The CDR3 covers 13 residues. V was shortened by 4 bases and J by 1 base, with 7 bases between the two germline ends. CDR3 DNA: TGCGCCAGCAGCCTTGGGGGGAACACTGAAGCTTTCTTT. The encoded protein is CASSLGGNTEAFF.

This clone was found a few times. The chain joins TRBV11-2 to TRBJ2-2, with D uncertain. Between the trimmed V and J ends, which lost 1 base and 0 bases, there was a span of 9 bases. The germline gives CDR1 SGHAT, CDR2 FQNNGV. The length of the CDR3 is 16 residues. The CDR3 DNA follows: TGTGCCAGCAGCTTAGGACGGAATGCGAACACCGGGGAGCTGTTTTTT. This translates into CASSLGRNANTGELFF.

This clone was recorded once. The CDR3 loop is CAWSVYVTDTQYF. CDR3 sequence (DNA): TGTGCCTGGAGTGTATATGTCACAGATACGCAGTATTTT. V and J are TRBV30 and TRBJ2-3; D gene ambiguous. The CDR3 spans 13 residues. Germline V CDR1 and CDR2: GTSNPN, SVGIG (reference sequence). V lost 0 bases and J 2 bases, leaving 6 bases between the germline ends.

In this sample, this clone turned up a few times. The gene calls are TRBV29-1 and TRBJ2-1, with 11 bases fitting TRBD2. V lost 2 bases to trimming and J lost 0 bases; unmatched junction nucleotides: 9. This CDR3 comprises 18 residues. Germline loops: CDR1 SQVTM, CDR2 ANQGSEA. Written as DNA, the CDR3 is TGCAGCGTTGAATTGTCTAGCGGGGGGACCGTCTCCTACAATGAGCAGTTCTTC. Protein sequence: CSVELSSGGTVSYNEQFF.

The rearrangement joins TRBV7-8 to TRBJ2-5; D perhaps matches TRBD2 (6 bases). Germline CDR1 reads SGHVS; CDR2 reads FQNEAQ. This CDR3 has 15 residues. The ends were cut back, 8 bases at V and 2 bases at J, with 18 bases in the middle. The chain's CDR3 is CASYREDYQQETQYF. CDR3 nucleotides: TGTGCCAGCTACCGAGAGGACTACCAACAAGAGACCCAGTACTTC.

This clone was recorded a few times. V usage is TRBV11-2 and J usage is TRBJ1-2; tentative D call: TRBD1 (5 bases). Germline V gene data show CDR1 as SGHAT and CDR2 as FQNNGV. V lost 7 bases to trimming and J lost 5 bases, with 8 bases between them. The CDR3 is made up of 11 amino acids. CDR3 protein: CASTQGYGYTF. CDR3 bases: TGTGCCAGCACGCAGGGATATGGCTACACCTTC.

This rearrangement joins TRBV30 to TRBJ2-1, with 8 bases identical to TRBD2. There are 11 residues in the CDR3. After removal of 3 bases from V and 12 bases from J, the junction contained 4 bases not matched to a gene. Germline CDR1 reads GTSNPN; CDR2 reads SVGIG (reference sequence). This chain's CDR3 is CAWRSSGGQFF. CDR3 sequence (DNA): TGTGCCTGGAGATCCAGCGGGGGGCAGTTCTTC.

The gene calls are TRBV14 and TRBJ2-7; D is possibly TRBD2 (5 bases). V gave up 1 base and J gave up 2 bases, with 9 bases separating them. CDR3 size: 14 residues. Per germline, CDR1 SGHDN and CDR2 FVKESK. The CDR3 coding sequence is TGTGCCAGCAGCCAAGGGACTGTACCCTACGAGCAGTACTTC. It translates to CASSQGTVPYEQYF.

This clone showed up just a few times. The rearrangement uses TRBV29-1 and TRBJ2-3, with 9 bases identical to TRBD2. The CDR3 runs 13 residues. J was trimmed by 3 bases and V by 4 bases; bases with no gene match: 2. The germline gives CDR1 SQVTM, CDR2 ANQGSEA. CDR3 amino acids: CSVVAGATDTQYF. CDR3 bases: TGCAGCGTTGTAGCGGGGGCGACAGATACGCAGTATTTT.

In this sample, this clone turned up a few times. The chain carries TRBV29-1 and TRBJ2-1; TRBD1 matches 9 bases. Trimming removed 0 bases from V and 6 bases from J; junction bases left unmatched: 0. CDR3 size: 13 residues. Germline CDR1 is SQVTM and CDR2 is ANQGSEA. The DNA for the CDR3 is TGCAGCGTTGAAGAGACAGGGGGCAATGAGCAGTTCTTC. Translation: CSVEETGGNEQFF.

This chain uses TRBV12-5 with TRBJ1-2, with TRBD1 as a possible D gene (5 bases). Germline CDR1 LGHNT, CDR2 FRNRAP. V was shortened by 6 bases and J by 4 bases, with 12 bases between the two germline ends. The CDR3 is 13 amino acids. This chain's CDR3 is CASGQWDVYGYTF. CDR3 bases: TGTGCTAGTGGCCAATGGGACGTCTATGGCTACACCTTC.

The rearrangement links TRBV25-1 to TRBJ1-2; 8 nucleotides line up with TRBD1. CDR3 size: 12 residues. Germline values: CDR1 MGHDK, CDR2 SYGVNS. The trim removed 10 bases at V and 6 bases at J, leaving 7 bases unmatched. As DNA, the CDR3 is TGTGCCACCAAGACAGGGGCGGATGGCTACACCTTC. It encodes CATKTGADGYTF.

This clone has more than one count but fewer than ten. As DNA, the CDR3 is TGCAGCGTTGAGGGAGGACTAGCGGCCACTTACAATGAGCAGTTCTTC. Translation: CSVEGGLAATYNEQFF. This chain uses TRBV29-1 with TRBJ2-1, with TRBD2 matching over 10 bases. Germline V gene lookup returns CDR1 SQVTM and CDR2 ANQGSEA. V trimming: 3 bases; J trimming: 4 bases; junction bases outside the gene matches: 9. The CDR3 runs to 16 residues.

The chain joins TRBV7-2 to TRBJ2-4; TRBD2 might be the D (5 bases). CDR1 is SGHTA, CDR2 FQGNSA, per germline. The germline V and J ends were trimmed by 2 bases and 6 bases, with 20 bases remaining between them. There are 17 residues in the CDR3. The CDR3 coding sequence is TGTGCCAGCAGCTTATTCTCAAGGCCGGCCGAGGGAAACATTCAGTACTTC. It codes for CASSLFSRPAEGNIQYF.

The rearrangement links TRBV7-2 to TRBJ2-7; the D call may be TRBD1 or TRBD2 (5 bases each). The CDR3 contains 15 residues. From germline, CDR1 is SGHTA and CDR2 FQGNSA. Trimming shortened V by 5 bases and J by 4 bases, and 18 bases separated the two germline ends. CDR3 sequence: CASSTTGTGRYEQYF. The CDR3 bases are TGTGCCAGCAGCACTACCGGGACGGGCAGGTACGAGCAGTACTTC.

This clone came up once. J is TRBJ1-1 and V is TRBV5-1, with 8 bases matching TRBD1. V dropped 6 bases and J dropped 2; count of bases not matched to a gene: 9. CDR1 SGHRS and CDR2 YFSETQ come from the germline V gene. The CDR3 is made up of 15 amino acids. Here the CDR3 reads CASTLRGQGNTEAFF. The CDR3 DNA reads TGCGCCAGCACCTTAAGAGGACAGGGTAACACTGAAGCTTTCTTT.

The V and J genes are TRBV28 and TRBJ1-6; 7 nucleotides line up with TRBD1. Germline lookup yields CDR1 MDHEN and CDR2 SYDVKM. The junction had 4 bases not matched to a gene; V was cut back by 3 bases and J by 8 bases. The CDR3 is made up of 14 amino acids. The CDR3 reads CASSLTGSDSPLHF. For the CDR3, the DNA is TGTGCCAGCAGTTTGACAGGGTCGGATTCACCCCTCCACTTT.

The chain combines TRBV30 with TRBJ1-5; D is possibly TRBD1 (5 bases). V shed 7 bases and J shed 7 bases, with 17 bases lying between them. CDR1 and CDR2 from the germline V gene are GTSNPN and SVGIG (reference sequence). The CDR3 has 13 residues. The CDR3: CAFTAGRGQPQHF. The CDR3 coding sequence is TGTGCCTTTACTGCAGGGAGGGGACAGCCCCAGCATTTT. Complete variable domain (other parts from reference TRBV30 and TRBJ1-5): SQTIHQWPATLVQPVGSPLSLECTVEGTSNPNLYWYRQAAGRGLQLLFYSVGIGQISSEVPQNLSASRPQDRQFILSSKKLLLSDSGFYLCAFTAGRGQPQHFGDGTRLSIL.

This clone was detected only once. This rearrangement joins TRBV9 to TRBJ2-7; TRBD1 matches at 9 bases. The CDR3 totals 15 residues. The germline CDR1 and CDR2 sequences are SGDLS and YYNGEE. The trim removed 6 bases at V and 5 bases at J, leaving 12 bases unmatched. The CDR3 loop is CASTRSDRGRDEQYF. DNA of the CDR3: TGTGCCAGCACCCGCTCCGACAGGGGGAGAGACGAGCAGTACTTC.

V and J are TRBV9 and TRBJ1-2; 11 nucleotides agree with TRBD1. CDR1 is SGDLS, CDR2 YYNGEE, per germline. The CDR3 loop spans 16 amino acids. V gave up 3 bases and J gave up 2 bases; unmatched junction bases: 6. The CDR3 spells CASSATGTGGNYGYTF. In DNA form, the CDR3 reads TGTGCCAGCAGCGCGACGGGGACAGGGGGGAACTATGGCTACACCTTC.

This chain uses TRBV15 with TRBJ1-2, with unresolved D. The CDR3 has 13 residues. The ends were cut back, 0 bases at V and 3 bases at J, with 5 bases in the middle. Germline CDR1 is LNHNV and CDR2 is YYDKDF (reference sequence). CDR3 residues: CATSRERYYGYTF. For the CDR3, the DNA is TGTGCCACCAGCAGAGAGCGGTACTATGGCTACACCTTC.